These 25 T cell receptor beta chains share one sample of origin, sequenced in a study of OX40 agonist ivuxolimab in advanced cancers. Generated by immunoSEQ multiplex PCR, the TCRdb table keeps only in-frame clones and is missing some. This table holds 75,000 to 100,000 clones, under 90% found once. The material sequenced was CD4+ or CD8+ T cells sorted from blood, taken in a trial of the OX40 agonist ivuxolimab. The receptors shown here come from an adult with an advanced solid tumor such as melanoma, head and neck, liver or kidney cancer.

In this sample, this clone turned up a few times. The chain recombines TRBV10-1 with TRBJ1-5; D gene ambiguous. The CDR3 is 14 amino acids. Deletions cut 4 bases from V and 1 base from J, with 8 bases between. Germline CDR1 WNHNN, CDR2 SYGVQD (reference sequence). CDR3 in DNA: TGCGCCAGCAGTGCCCCAGACAGCAATCAGCCCCAGCATTTT. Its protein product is CASSAPDSNQPQHF.

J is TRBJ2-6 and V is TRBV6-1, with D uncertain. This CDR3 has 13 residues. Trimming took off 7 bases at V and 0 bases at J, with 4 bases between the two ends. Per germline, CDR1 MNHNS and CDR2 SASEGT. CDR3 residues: CASISSGANVLTF. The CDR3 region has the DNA TGTGCCAGCATTTCCTCTGGGGCCAACGTCCTGACTTTC.

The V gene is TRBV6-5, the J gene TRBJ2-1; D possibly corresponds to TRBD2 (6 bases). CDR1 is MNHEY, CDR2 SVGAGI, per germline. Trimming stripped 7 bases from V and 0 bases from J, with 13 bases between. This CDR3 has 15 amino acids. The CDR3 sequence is CASTLGGSSYNEQFF. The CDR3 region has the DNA TGTGCCAGCACACTTGGGGGGAGCTCCTACAATGAGCAGTTCTTC.

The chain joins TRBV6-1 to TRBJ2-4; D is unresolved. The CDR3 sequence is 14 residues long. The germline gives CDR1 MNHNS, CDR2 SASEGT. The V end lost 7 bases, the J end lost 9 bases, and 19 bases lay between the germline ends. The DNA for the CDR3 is TGTGCCAGCACCGAAAGGGCAGGTCCGGGCATTCAGTACTTC. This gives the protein CASTERAGPGIQYF.

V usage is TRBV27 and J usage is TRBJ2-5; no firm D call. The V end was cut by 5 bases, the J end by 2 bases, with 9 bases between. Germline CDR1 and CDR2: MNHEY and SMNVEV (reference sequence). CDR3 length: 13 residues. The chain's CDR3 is CASSMVRQETQYF. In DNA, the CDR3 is TGTGCCAGCAGTATGGTCAGACAAGAGACCCAGTACTTC.

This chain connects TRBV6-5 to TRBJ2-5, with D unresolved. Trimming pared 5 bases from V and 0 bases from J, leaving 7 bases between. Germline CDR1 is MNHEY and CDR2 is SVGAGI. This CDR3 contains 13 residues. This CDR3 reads CASSPWYQETQYF. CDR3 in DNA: TGTGCCAGCAGTCCATGGTACCAAGAGACCCAGTACTTC.

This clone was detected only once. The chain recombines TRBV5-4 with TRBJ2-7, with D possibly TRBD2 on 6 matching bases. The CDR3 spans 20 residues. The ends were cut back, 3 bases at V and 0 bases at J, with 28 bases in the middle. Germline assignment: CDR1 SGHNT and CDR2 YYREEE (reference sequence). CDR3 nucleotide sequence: TGTGCCAGCAGCTCCGTAACTACCCTCCGGGGGAACAGGAGCTCCTACGAGCAGTACTTC. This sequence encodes CASSSVTTLRGNRSSYEQYF.

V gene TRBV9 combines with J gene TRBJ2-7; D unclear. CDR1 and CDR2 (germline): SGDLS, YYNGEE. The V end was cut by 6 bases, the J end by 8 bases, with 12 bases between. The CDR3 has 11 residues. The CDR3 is CASNPPEKQYF. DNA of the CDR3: TGTGCCAGCAATCCCCCCGAGAAGCAGTACTTC.

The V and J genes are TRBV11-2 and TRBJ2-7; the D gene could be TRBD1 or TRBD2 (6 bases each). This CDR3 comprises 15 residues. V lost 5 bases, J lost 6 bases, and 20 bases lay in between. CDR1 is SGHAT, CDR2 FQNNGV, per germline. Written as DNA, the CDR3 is TGTGCCAGCAGCCGCAACGCGGGGCGAGGGGGCGAGCAGTACTTC. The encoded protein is CASSRNAGRGGEQYF.

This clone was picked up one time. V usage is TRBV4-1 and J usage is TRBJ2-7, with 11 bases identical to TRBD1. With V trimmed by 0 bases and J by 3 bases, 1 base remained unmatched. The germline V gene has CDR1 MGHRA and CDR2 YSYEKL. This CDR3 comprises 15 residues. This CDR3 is CASSQEGTGGYEQYF. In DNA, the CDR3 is TGCGCCAGCAGCCAAGAGGGGACAGGGGGCTACGAGCAGTACTTC.

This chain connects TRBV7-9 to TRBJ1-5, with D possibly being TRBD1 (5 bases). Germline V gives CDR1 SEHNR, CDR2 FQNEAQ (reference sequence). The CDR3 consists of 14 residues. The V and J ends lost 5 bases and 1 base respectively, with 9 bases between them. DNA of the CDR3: TGTGCCAGCAGCGCGGGACGGAGCAATCAGCCCCAGCATTTT. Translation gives CASSAGRSNQPQHF.

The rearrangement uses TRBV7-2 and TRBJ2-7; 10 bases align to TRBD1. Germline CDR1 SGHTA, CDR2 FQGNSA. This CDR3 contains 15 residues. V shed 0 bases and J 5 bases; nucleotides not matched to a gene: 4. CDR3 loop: CASSLAGQGLHEQYF. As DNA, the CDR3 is TGTGCCAGCAGCTTAGCGGGACAGGGGCTGCACGAGCAGTACTTC.

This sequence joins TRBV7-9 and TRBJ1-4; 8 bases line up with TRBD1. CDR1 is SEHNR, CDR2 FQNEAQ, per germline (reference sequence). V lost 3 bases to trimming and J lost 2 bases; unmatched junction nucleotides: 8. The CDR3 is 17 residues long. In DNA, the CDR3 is TGTGCCAGCAGCTTGTTACGGACAGGGAATACTAATGAAAAACTGTTTTTT. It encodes CASSLLRTGNTNEKLFF.

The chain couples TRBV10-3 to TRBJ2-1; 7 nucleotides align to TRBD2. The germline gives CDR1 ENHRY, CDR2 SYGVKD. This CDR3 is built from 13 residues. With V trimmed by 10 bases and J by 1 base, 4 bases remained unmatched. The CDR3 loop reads CASGGGSYNEQFF. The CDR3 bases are TGTGCCAGTGGGGGGGGTTCCTACAATGAGCAGTTCTTC.

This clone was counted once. CDR3 region: CASSLYPPDLAGELFF. The DNA for the CDR3 is TGTGCCAGCAGCCTCTACCCACCGGATTTGGCCGGGGAGCTGTTTTTT. The chain joins TRBV7-3 to TRBJ2-2; unclear D gene. The germline CDR1 and CDR2 sequences are SGHTA and FQGTGA. V lost 5 bases to trimming and J lost 6 bases, with 19 bases between them. The CDR3 contains 16 residues.

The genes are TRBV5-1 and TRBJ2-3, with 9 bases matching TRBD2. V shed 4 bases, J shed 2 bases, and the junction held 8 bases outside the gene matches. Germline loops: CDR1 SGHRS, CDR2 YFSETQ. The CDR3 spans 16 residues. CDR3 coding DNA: TGCGCCAGCAGCCCGGGACTAGCTGCAGTCACAGATACGCAGTATTTT. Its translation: CASSPGLAAVTDTQYF. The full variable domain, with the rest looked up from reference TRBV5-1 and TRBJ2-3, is KAGVTQTPRYLIKTRGQQVTLSCSPISGHRSVSWYQQTPGQGLQFLFEYFSETQRNKGNFPGRFSGRQFSNSRSEMNVSTLELGDSALYLCASSPGLAAVTDTQYFGPGTRLTVL.

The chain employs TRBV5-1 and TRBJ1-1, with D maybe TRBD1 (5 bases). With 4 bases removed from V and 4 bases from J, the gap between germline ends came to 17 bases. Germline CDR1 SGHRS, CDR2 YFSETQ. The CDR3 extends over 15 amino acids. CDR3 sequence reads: CASSPTSGSGTEAFF. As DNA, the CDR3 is TGCGCCAGCAGCCCAACCTCAGGGTCAGGCACTGAAGCTTTCTTT.

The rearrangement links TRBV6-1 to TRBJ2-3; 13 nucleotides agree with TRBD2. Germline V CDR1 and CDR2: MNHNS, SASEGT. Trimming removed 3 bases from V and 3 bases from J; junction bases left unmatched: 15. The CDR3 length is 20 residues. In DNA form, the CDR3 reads TGTGCCAGCAGTGACCCCGGGACTAGCGGGATTCTTCGGGGGACAGATACGCAGTATTTT. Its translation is CASSDPGTSGILRGTDTQYF.

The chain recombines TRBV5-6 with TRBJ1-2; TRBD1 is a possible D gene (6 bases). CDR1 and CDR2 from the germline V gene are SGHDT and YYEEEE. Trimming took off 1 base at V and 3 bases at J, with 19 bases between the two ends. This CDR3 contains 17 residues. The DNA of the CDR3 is TGTGCCAGCAGCTTGACCCAGACAGGCAGGGTGGACTATGGCTACACCTTC. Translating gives CASSLTQTGRVDYGYTF.

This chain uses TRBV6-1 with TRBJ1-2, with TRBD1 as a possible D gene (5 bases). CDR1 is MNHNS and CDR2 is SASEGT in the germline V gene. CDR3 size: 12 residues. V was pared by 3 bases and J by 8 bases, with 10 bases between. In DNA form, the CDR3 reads TGTGCCAGCAGTGACCCAGGGCGCGGCTACACCTTC. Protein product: CASSDPGRGYTF.

The CDR3 DNA reads as TGCGCCAGCGCCCCCAGGGTGCCCGGGGAGCTGTTTTTT. Translating it yields CASAPRVPGELFF. The V gene is TRBV5-1, the J gene TRBJ2-2; a weak D match, TRBD1 (5 bases). From germline, CDR1 is SGHRS and CDR2 YFSETQ. The CDR3 runs 13 residues. Trimming removed 7 bases from V and 6 bases from J, with 13 bases in between.

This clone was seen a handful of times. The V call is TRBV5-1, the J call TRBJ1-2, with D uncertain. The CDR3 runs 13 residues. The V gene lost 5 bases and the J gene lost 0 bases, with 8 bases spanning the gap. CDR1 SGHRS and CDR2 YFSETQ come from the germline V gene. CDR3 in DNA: TGCGCCAGCAGTATGCCCCCTAACTATGGCTACACCTTC. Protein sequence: CASSMPPNYGYTF.

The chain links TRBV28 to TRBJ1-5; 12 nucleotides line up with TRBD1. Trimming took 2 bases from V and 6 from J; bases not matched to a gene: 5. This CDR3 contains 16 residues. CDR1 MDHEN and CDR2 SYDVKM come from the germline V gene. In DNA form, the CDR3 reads TGTGCCAGCAGTTTAATGGGACAGGGGGCTTTTCAGCCCCAGCATTTT. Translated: CASSLMGQGAFQPQHF. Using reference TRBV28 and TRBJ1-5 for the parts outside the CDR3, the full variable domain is DVKVTQSSRYLVKRTGEKVFLECVQDMDHENMFWYRQDPGLGLRLIYFSYDVKMKEKGDIPEGYSVSREKKERFSLILESASTNQTSMYLCASSLMGQGAFQPQHFGDGTRLSIL.

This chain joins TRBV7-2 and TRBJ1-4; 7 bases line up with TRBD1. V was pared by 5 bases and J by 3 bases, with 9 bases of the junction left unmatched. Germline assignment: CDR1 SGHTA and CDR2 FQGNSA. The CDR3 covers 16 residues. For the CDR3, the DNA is TGTGCCAGCAGCACCACCCGGACAGGTTCTAATGAAAAACTGTTTTTT. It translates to CASSTTRTGSNEKLFF.

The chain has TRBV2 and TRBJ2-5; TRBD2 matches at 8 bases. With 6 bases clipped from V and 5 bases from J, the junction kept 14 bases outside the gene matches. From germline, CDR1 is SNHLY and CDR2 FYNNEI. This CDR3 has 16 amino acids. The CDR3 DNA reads TGTGCCAGCAGGCGGGAGACGGGGGGGGCCGGGGAGACCCAGTACTTC. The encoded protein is CASRRETGGAGETQYF.